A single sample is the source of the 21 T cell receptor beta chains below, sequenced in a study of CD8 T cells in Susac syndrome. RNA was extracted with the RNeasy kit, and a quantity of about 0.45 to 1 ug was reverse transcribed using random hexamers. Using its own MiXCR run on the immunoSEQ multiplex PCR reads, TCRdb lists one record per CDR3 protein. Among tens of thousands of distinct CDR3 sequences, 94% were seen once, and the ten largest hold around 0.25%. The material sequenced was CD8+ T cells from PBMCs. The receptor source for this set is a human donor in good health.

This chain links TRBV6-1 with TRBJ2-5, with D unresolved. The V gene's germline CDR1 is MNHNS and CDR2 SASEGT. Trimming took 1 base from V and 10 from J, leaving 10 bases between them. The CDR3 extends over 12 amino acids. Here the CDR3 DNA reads TGTGCCAGCAGTGAAGGGAGCGAGGACCAGTACTTC. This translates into CASSEGSEDQYF.

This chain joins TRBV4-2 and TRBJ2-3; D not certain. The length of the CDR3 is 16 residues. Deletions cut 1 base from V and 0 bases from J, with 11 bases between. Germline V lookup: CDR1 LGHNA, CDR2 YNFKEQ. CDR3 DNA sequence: TGTGCCAGCAGCCAAGTTCACTCCACTAGCACAGATACGCAGTATTTT. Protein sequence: CASSQVHSTSTDTQYF.

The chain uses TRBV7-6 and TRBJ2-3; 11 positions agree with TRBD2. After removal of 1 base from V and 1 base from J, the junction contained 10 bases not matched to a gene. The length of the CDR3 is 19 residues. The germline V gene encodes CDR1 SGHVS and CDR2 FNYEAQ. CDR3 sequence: CASSLGPLLAGAGTDTQYF. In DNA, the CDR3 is TGTGCCAGCAGCTTAGGCCCCTTACTAGCGGGAGCGGGCACAGATACGCAGTATTTT.

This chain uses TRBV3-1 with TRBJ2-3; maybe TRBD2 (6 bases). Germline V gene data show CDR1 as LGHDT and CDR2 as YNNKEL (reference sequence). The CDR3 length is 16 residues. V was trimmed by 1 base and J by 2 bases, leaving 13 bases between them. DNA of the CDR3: TGTGCCAGCAGCCAAGGTCGAGCGGGTGACACAGATACGCAGTATTTT. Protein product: CASSQGRAGDTDTQYF.

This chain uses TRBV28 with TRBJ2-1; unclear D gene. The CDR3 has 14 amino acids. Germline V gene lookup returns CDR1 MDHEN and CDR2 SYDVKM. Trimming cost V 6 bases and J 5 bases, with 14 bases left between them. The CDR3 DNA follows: TGTGCCAGCAGGGGAATCAAAGCCCACAATGAGCAGTTCTTC. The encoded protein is CASRGIKAHNEQFF.

The CDR3 spells CASSVDIFYQANTEAFF. The DNA for the CDR3 is TGCGCCAGCAGCGTGGACATCTTCTATCAGGCGAACACTGAAGCTTTCTTT. V and J are TRBV5-1 and TRBJ1-1; weak D call: TRBD1 (5 bases). The CDR3 runs to 17 residues. V was clipped by 4 bases and J by 1 base, with 20 bases between them. The germline V gene has CDR1 SGHRS and CDR2 YFSETQ.

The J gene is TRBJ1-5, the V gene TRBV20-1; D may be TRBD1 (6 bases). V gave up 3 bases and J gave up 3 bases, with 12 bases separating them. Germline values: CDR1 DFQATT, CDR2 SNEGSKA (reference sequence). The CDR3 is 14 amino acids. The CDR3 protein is CSARRGDINQPQHF. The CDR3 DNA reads TGCAGTGCTAGGAGAGGGGACATCAATCAGCCCCAGCATTTT.

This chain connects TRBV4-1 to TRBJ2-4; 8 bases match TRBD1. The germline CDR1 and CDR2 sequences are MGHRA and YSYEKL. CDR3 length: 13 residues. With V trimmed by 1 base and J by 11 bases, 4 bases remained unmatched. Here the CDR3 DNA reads TGCGCCAGCAGCCAAGTCCTACAGGGGGTTCAGTACTTC. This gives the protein CASSQVLQGVQYF.

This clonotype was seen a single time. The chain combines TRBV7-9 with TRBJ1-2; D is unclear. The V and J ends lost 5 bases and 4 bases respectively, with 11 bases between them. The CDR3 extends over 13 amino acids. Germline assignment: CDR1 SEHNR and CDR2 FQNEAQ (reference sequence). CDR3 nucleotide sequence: TGTGCCAGCAGCCCGTTTGGAGGCTATGGCTACACCTTC. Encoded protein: CASSPFGGYGYTF.

CDR3 DNA: TGCAGTGCTAGAGTTCTAGCGGGGGGGAATGAGCAGTTCTTC. Translating it yields CSARVLAGGNEQFF. This chain connects TRBV20-1 to TRBJ2-1, with 12 bases aligning to TRBD2. J lost 7 bases, V lost 1 base, and 2 bases had no gene match. Germline-derived CDR1 and CDR2 are DFQATT and SNEGSKA (reference sequence). The CDR3 is made up of 14 amino acids.

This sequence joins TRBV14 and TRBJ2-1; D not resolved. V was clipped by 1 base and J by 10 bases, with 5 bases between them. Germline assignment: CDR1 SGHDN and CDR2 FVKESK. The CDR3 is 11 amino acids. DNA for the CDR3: TGTGCCAGCAGCCAAGTTCGGGAGCAGTTCTTC. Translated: CASSQVREQFF.

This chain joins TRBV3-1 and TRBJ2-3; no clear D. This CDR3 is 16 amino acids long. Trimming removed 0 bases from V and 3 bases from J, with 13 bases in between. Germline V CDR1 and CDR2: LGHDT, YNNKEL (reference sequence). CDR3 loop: CASSQEQIFPTDTQYF. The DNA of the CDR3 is TGTGCCAGCAGCCAAGAACAGATCTTCCCAACAGATACGCAGTATTTT.

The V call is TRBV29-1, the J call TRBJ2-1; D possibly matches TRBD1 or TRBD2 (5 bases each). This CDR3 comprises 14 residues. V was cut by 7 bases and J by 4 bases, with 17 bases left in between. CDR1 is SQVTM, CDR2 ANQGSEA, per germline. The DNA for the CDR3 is TGCAGCGCCAAGACAAGGGGACCTTACAATGAGCAGTTCTTC. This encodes CSAKTRGPYNEQFF.

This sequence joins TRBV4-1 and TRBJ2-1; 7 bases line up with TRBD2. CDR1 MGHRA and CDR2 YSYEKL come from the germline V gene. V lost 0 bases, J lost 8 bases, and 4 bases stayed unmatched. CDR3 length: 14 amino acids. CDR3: CASSQEGAGYEQFF. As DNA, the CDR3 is TGCGCCAGCAGCCAAGAGGGAGCGGGGTATGAGCAGTTCTTC.

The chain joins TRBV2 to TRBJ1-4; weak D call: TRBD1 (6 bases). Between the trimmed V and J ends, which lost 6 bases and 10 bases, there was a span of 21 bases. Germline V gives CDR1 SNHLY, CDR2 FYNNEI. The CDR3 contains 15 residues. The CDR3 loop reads CASRERDMTRRKLFF. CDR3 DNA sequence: TGTGCCAGCAGGGAAAGGGACATGACTCGACGAAAACTGTTTTTT. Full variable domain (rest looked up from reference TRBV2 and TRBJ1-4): EPEVTQTPSHQVTQMGQEVILRCVPISNHLYFYWYRQILGQKVEFLVSFYNNEISEKSEIFDDQFSVERPDGSNFTLKIRSTKLEDSAMYFCASRERDMTRRKLFFGSGTQLSVL.

In DNA form, the CDR3 reads TGTGCCAGCAGCGAGGGGACTAGCGGGGCCACGAATGAGCAGTTCTTC. Amino acids: CASSEGTSGATNEQFF. V and J are TRBV9 and TRBJ2-1; 13 bases fit TRBD2. There are 16 residues in the CDR3. Trimming took 3 bases from V and 7 from J; bases not matched to a gene: 7. CDR1 SGDLS and CDR2 YYNGEE come from the germline V gene.

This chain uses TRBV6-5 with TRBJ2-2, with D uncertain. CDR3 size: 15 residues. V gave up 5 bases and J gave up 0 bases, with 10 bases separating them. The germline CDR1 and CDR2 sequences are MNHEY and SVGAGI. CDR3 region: CASSPESSNTGELFF. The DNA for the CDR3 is TGTGCCAGCAGTCCCGAGAGCTCGAACACCGGGGAGCTGTTTTTT.

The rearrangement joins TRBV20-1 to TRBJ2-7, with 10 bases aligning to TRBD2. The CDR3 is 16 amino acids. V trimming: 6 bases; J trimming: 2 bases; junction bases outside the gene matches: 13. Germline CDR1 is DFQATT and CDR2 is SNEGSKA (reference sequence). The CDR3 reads CSATYVAGGPTYEQYV. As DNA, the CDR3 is TGCAGTGCAACTTATGTAGCGGGAGGCCCCACCTACGAGCAGTACGTC.

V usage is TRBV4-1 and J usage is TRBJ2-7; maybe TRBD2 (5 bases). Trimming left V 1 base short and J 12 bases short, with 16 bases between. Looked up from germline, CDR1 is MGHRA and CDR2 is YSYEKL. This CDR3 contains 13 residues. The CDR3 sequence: CASSQGESWRPYF. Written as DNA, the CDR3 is TGCGCCAGCAGCCAAGGGGAATCGTGGAGGCCGTACTTC.

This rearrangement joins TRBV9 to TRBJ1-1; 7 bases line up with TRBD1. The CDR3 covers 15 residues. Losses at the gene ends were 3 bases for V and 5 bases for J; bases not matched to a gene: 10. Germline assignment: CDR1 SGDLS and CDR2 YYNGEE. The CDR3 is CASSETGRLVTEAFF. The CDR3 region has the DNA TGTGCCAGCAGCGAGACAGGGAGGTTAGTTACTGAAGCTTTCTTT.

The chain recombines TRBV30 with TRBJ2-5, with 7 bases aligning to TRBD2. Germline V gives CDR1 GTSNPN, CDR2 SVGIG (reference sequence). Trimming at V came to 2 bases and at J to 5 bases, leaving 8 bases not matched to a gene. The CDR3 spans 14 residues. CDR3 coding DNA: TGTGCCTGGAGTAGGGGAGCGGGGACCGAGACCCAGTACTTC. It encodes CAWSRGAGTETQYF.